The present entry profiles one T cell receptor beta chain with its context. The germline V and J ends were trimmed by 1 base and 3 bases, with 9 bases remaining between them. This CDR3 region has 14 residues. CDR1 is MNHNS and CDR2 is SASEGT in the germline V gene. These data come from a study of blood T cell repertoires in COVID-19. Produced via immunoSEQ multiplex PCR; TCRdb's table is partial and in-frame only. The sample holds 97,000 or so clones, 70% to 85% seen once. The sequencing input was peripheral blood. This chain links TRBV6-1 with TRBJ1-2; D gene unclear. The receptor's source is a man aged 55 to 69 with active or convalescent COVID-19. CDR3 sequence (DNA): TGTGCCAGCAGTGAAGGGTCGGGGTACTATGGCTACACCTTC. It yields the protein CASSEGSGYYGYTF.